This T cell receptor (beta chain) was sequenced for a study of blood T cell repertoires in COVID-19. Assay: immunoSEQ multiplex PCR; the TCRdb copy retains only in-frame clones and omits some. The sample yields more than 200,000 clones, 84% seen once. Trimming shortened V by 0 bases and J by 11 bases, and 13 bases separated the two germline ends. Germline V gene lookup returns CDR1 SGHTA and CDR2 FQGTGA. The CDR3 is 13 amino acids. The genes are TRBV7-3 and TRBJ1-1; D might be TRBD1 (5 bases). Sequenced: peripheral blood. This TCR was sampled from a man in his fifties or sixties with acute or convalescent COVID-19. CDR3 sequence: CASSLTGQARAFF. CDR3 bases: TGTGCCAGCAGCTTAACCGGACAAGCTCGGGCTTTCTTT.